Detailed here is one T cell receptor beta chain. The antigen this receptor binds is unknown. Germline and junction disagree at one end, which may indicate a read error. This sample was taken from a study of cytomegalovirus exposure and HLA in healthy donors (dated by TCRdb to about 2017). Notes on the research overall: An earlier analysis of roughly 630 of the donors reported roughly 300 Gb of sequence data and 100 million to 130 million unique TCR beta sequences from 190 million or so T cells. Of the 398 genotyped donors, 81% fell in the genetic ancestry cluster associated with self-reported Caucasian donors. To predict cytomegalovirus infection status, the study brought together high-throughput TCR immunosequencing, statistical association of individual TCRs with disease status, and machine learning. The T cell repertoires of 700 or so subjects were profiled by immunosequencing and related to cytomegalovirus serostatus. In a later analysis, previously published TCR beta repertoires from several hundred donors were re-analyzed and high-resolution HLA genotyping was added so that TCR occurrence patterns could be studied. Approximately 310 gigabases of sequencing data and 80 million or so unique TCR sequences were included in an early release covering about 620 HLA-typed donors. A later genetic analysis used genome-wide SNP genotypes for about three fifths of the roughly 700 donors, treating that subset as a discovery cohort. On average, about 200,000 unique TCR beta nucleotide sequences were sequenced per donor among several hundred genotyped donors of the cohort, with 15% to 20% of those sequences being non-productive. Besides the first cohort of 550 to 750 subjects, a separate validation cohort made up of some 110 different subjects was used. The number of donors typed differed by locus, with roughly 620-630 for A, B, C, DRB1 and DQB1, more than 500 for DQA1, 600 to 610 for DPA1, and some 450 for DPB1. Both class I and class II loci were covered by HLA typing, at four-digit resolution. All discovery cohort repertoires had been generated on a single sequencing platform. Four to six DR-DQ haplotypes were handled as single units for association and clustering because linkage in the cohort was strong. In the later analysis, no new phenotypic data were used to find candidate immune exposures; instead, reliance was placed on TCR beta sequences and their occurrence across donors. To decide whether each TCR beta V gene segment behaved as functional or pseudogenic, an earlier analysis of approximately 590 of the donors relied on high-throughput TCR beta sequencing. The study was designed to test whether signatures of past pathogen exposure could be identified by cataloging public T cell receptors. Donor age, sex, ethnicity and CMV serostatus were collected together with the repertoire data.

The CDR1 and CDR2 encoded by the germline V gene (reference sequence) are SEHNR and FQNEAQ. The CDR3 goes from the cysteine to the phenylalanine over 12 residues. Here the CDR3 DNA is all that survives: 36 bases in frame from base 1. In total, around 600 healthy bone marrow donors made up the cohort. At the time of sampling, every cohort member was nominally healthy, though immune exposures that went unrecorded were likely present. The donor tested CMV seropositive, placing the donor among the 250 to 350 seropositive members of the cohort. A peripheral blood sample was provided by each donor, and peripheral blood mononuclear cells were used for TCR beta sequencing. Genomic DNA was extracted from the blood cell samples with the Qiagen DNeasy Blood Extraction Kit. Study-wide findings and limitations: Because some donors lacked HLA typing at each locus, the association tests relied only on the typed subset. A later genetic analysis reported fewer N-insertions in productive TCRs among donors in an Asian-associated ancestry cluster than the roughly 640-donor mean. The authors suggested that the approach could potentially be extended to other disease states and immunological phenotypes. An earlier analysis of roughly 570 of the donors showed that most TCR beta V segments appeared in productive rearrangements either about 90% or about 30% of the time, which broadly matched IMGT annotations. In a later genetic analysis, a missense DCLRE1C variant was associated with V-gene and J-gene trimming of TCR beta chains, and the association was replicated in an independent cohort. The earlier analysis of approximately 560 of the donors excluded fewer than 20 rarely observed V segments, including chromosome 9 orphons, because counts were too low. Some IMGT-functional V segments, including TRBV6-2 and TRBV6-3, could not be distinguished by the 87-base-pair reads and were therefore excluded. In a later analysis, HLA-associated TCR beta chains were found to be more clonally expanded and to have lower generation probabilities than equally common non-associated chains. The classifier was reported to diagnose cytomegalovirus status with high specificity and sensitivity in both the original and validation cohorts. In a later analysis, several top co-occurrence clusters were reported to appear linked to parvovirus B19, influenza, CMV and Epstein-Barr virus. Three of the identified cytomegalovirus-associated TCR beta chains were confirmed in vitro to be specific for cytomegalovirus antigens. The sequencing pipeline was judged likely to have produced a cluster of highly shared sequence variants as a technical artifact. A further reported finding was that TCR beta sequences accurately predicted the HLA-A and HLA-B alleles for most subjects in the first cohort. Correlated functional status among segregating V segments might reflect linkage disequilibrium, but an unknown experimental factor could not be ruled out. A later analysis associated 15,000 to 20,000 TCR beta sequences with specific HLA alleles at a false discovery rate of 0.05. In a later analysis, the rate of TCR association differed among HLA loci, with DRB1 alleles having the most associated TCRs and HLA-C alleles having the fewest. Most TCR sequences were seen in very few donors, while some public TCRs were found in many individuals. The study listed 164 TCR beta chains as associated with cytomegalovirus. Presence/absence analyses assumed roughly uniform sequencing depth across donors, an assumption that may not hold. When HLA alleles, especially DR and DQ, strongly co-occurred, attributing TCR associations to individual alleles was difficult. The cohort was sequenced for TCR beta chains only, and without alpha or paired-chain data the features that could be detected were limited. Immune exposure information for the cohort was limited to CMV serostatus. A later analysis found that most CMV-associated TCR beta chains appeared HLA-restricted, with HLA associations seemingly driven largely by CMV exposure.

Libraries were constructed by the immunoSEQ multiplex PCR assay. The multiplex PCR relied on a mix of 60 forward primers for TCR Vbeta segments and 13 reverse primers for TCR Jbeta segments. Amplification of the CDR3 region of rearranged TCR beta genes was performed with a multiplex PCR assay on genomic DNA. The amplified TCR beta libraries were sequenced on the Illumina HiSeq System as 87-base-pair reads. In the authors' own workflow: A later analysis counted tens of millions of unique TCR beta chains across the 550 to 750 repertoires, and around 9.9 million of these chains were shared by at least two donors. Raw reads were error-corrected and collapsed into unique sequences by a nearest-neighbor algorithm in which closely related sequences were merged to remove PCR and sequencing errors. V, D and J gene segments were assigned by aligning CDR3 sequences to IMGT reference sequences. For a sequence to be retained, a match of at least six nucleotides was required to both a V gene segment and a J gene segment. A rearrangement counted as productive if the CDR3 had no stop codons and remained in frame with V and J, and every other rearrangement counted as non-productive. CDR3 was defined by IMGT convention, running from the second conserved V-encoded cysteine to the conserved J-encoded phenylalanine. Sequences without an unambiguous match to a single V gene segment were excluded from the earlier analysis of a few hundred of the donors. An earlier analysis of over 450 of the donors classified V segments as functional when productive rearrangements were above 56.7% and as segregating when the standard deviation between donors was above 5%. A statistical classification framework was developed to diagnose cytomegalovirus status using the catalog of TCR beta chain sequences. A later analysis assigned V and J genes by comparing TCR nucleotide sequences with IMGT/GENE-DB human TR gene sequences. A later analysis assigned CDR3 sequences and most-parsimonious VDJ recombination scenarios with the TCRdist pipeline. In a later analysis, each TCR beta chain was defined by its CDR3 amino acid sequence together with its V-gene family, and reads lacking a unique V-gene family were excluded. As a way to deal with suspected cross-contamination and a sequencing artifact, a later analysis dropped hundreds of nucleotide sequences that were highly shared and had low generation probability. In a later analysis, a clonal expansion index was calculated for each public chain from normalized within-repertoire ranks of inferred template counts. A later analysis computed generation probabilities with a VDJ recombination model fitted to out-of-frame rearrangements, and checked the results against IGoR. In a later analysis, TCR-TCR, TCR-HLA and TCR-CMV co-occurrence was scored with hypergeometric tests, and a repertoire-size bias correction was applied to TCR pairs. In a later analysis, false discovery rates were estimated by permuting HLA or CMV assignments 20 times. A later analysis grouped co-occurring TCRs with DBSCAN, adding TCRdist sequence similarity when clustering within HLA-allele-positive subsets. Repertoires with fewer than 30,000 or more than 120,000 public chains were left out of co-occurrence clustering, as were about five repertoires with anomalous nucleotide sharing. TCRdb re-hosts the immuneACCESS table, in-frame sequences only. Its copies lack some clones; in the studies checked, an unresolved V gene accounts for under half of them, and the cause for the rest is not known. That table furnishes V, J and clone size, whereas the DNA furnished D and trimming. Present in this sample are some 130,000 clones, 77% of which were seen just once. Around 4% of the sample lies in the top ten.

The receptor was derived from a male donor in good health and CMV-seropositive. The sequence joins TRBV7-9 to TRBJ1-1; the D gene is perhaps TRBD1, from 5 matching bases. Sequenced material: PBMCs. CDR3 region: CSSSLGTGEAFF. The DNA sequence is TGTTCCAGCAGCTTAGGTACAGGTGAAGCTTTCTTT.